The TCR beta chain described here comes from a study of T cell responses to AZD1222 COVID-19 vaccine. The study, taken as a whole, reports: Per reports, nearly half of all spike-specific TCRs target regions that are unmutated in variants. Donors skewed white British and female; clonal diversity was possibly underestimated. Among those given AZD1222, only 6 or 7 were seropositive at baseline. Vaccine-associated CD4 TCRs ranged over spike, dominating at 160-218 and 743-854.

This clone was seen more than once but under ten times. As yet, its antigen is unknown. The data were produced by immunoSEQ multiplex PCR, yet TCRdb's version contains in-frame clones alone and is incomplete. The top ten clones hold about 4.6% of a sample with roughly 160,000 clones, about 90% of them seen once. Between the trimmed V and J ends, which lost 5 bases and 5 bases, there was a span of 15 bases. Germline V lookup: CDR1 SGHTA, CDR2 FQGTGA. This CDR3 region has 15 residues. The material sequenced was peripheral blood, taken on day 0 of MenACWY control vaccination. The TCR was taken from an adult in good health. The chain recombines TRBV7-3 with TRBJ2-2; weak D call: TRBD2 (6 bases). CDR3 protein: CASSPTSWDTGELFF. CDR3 in DNA: TGTGCCAGCAGCCCGACTAGTTGGGATACCGGGGAGCTGTTTTTT.